The present T cell receptor (beta chain) was sequenced within a study of cytomegalovirus exposure and HLA in healthy donors. Broader study findings: Evidence from a later analysis indicated that most CMV-associated TCR beta chains looked HLA-restricted. Immune exposure information available was restricted to CMV serostatus.

This CDR3 is built from 10 residues. The germline gives CDR1 SNHLY, CDR2 FYNNEI. Trimming removed 5 bases from V and 6 bases from J, with 2 bases in between. A word on this clone: Its antigen is undetermined.

PCR primers comprised 60 Vbeta and 13 Jbeta primers. The data were produced by immunoSEQ multiplex PCR, yet TCRdb's version contains in-frame clones alone and is incomplete. The sample yields some 200,000 clones, around 64% seen once. Input material: PBMCs. This TCR was sampled from a man between 35 and 55 years old in good health and CMV-seropositive. This chain uses TRBV2 with TRBJ2-1, with unresolved D. CDR3 nucleotides: TGTGCCAGCAGTCTCAATGAGCAGTTCTTC. It yields the protein CASSLNEQFF.